The rows below give T cell receptor beta chains drawn from one sample of a study of cytomegalovirus exposure and HLA in healthy donors. The protocol was immunoSEQ multiplex PCR, while the TCRdb copy is restricted to in-frame clones and leaves out a portion. Among approximately 170,000 clones, about 69% were seen once, and the ten largest hold approximately 4.8%. Sample: PBMCs. Every receptor here comes from a man aged 25-40 years in good health and CMV-seropositive. CDR3s include the opening cysteine and the closing phenylalanine or tryptophan. Fields, in order: J gene, V gene, clone size, D gene, CDR3 protein, CDR3 DNA. A D gene is named only where the DNA matches it firmly. Clone size, where shown, is once, few, many, or a class for clones that have expanded.

J gene: TRBJ1-1; V gene: TRBV11-3; clone size: .; D gene: .; CDR3 protein: CASSLGPGTEAFF; CDR3 DNA: TGTGCCAGCAGCTTAGGCCCAGGCACTGAAGCTTTCTTT
J gene: TRBJ2-1; V gene: TRBV6-5; clone size: .; D gene: TRBD2; CDR3 protein: CASSFSGGAAKNEQFF; CDR3 DNA: TGTGCCAGCAGTTTTAGCGGGGGGGCCGCGAAAAATGAGCAGTTCTTC
J gene: TRBJ2-5; V gene: TRBV6-5; clone size: .; D gene: TRBD1; CDR3 protein: CASSYFQTGRETQYF; CDR3 DNA: TGTGCCAGCAGTTACTTCCAGACAGGGAGAGAGACCCAGTACTTC
J gene: TRBJ1-2; V gene: TRBV11-2; clone size: .; D gene: .; CDR3 protein: CASSLGGGTYGYTF; CDR3 DNA: TGTGCCAGCAGCTTAGGGGGCGGTACTTATGGCTACACCTTC
J gene: TRBJ2-7; V gene: TRBV7-9; clone size: .; D gene: TRBD2; CDR3 protein: CSSSSLAGVSYEQYF; CDR3 DNA: TGTTCCAGCAGCTCGCTAGCGGGAGTCTCCTACGAGCAGTACTTC
J gene: TRBJ2-3; V gene: TRBV7-8; clone size: .; D gene: TRBD1; CDR3 protein: CASRFSGTGTDTQYF; CDR3 DNA: TGTGCCAGCAGATTCTCCGGGACAGGGACAGATACGCAGTATTTT
J gene: TRBJ1-6; V gene: TRBV4-3; clone size: .; D gene: .; CDR3 protein: CASSQALQVGPLHF; CDR3 DNA: TGCGCCAGCAGCCAAGCCCTTCAGGTGGGACCCCTCCACTTT
J gene: TRBJ1-1; V gene: TRBV7-9; clone size: .; D gene: TRBD1; CDR3 protein: CSSSGTGGTEAFF; CDR3 DNA: TGTTCCAGCAGCGGGACAGGGGGCACTGAAGCTTTCTTT
J gene: TRBJ2-7; V gene: TRBV7-2; clone size: .; D gene: TRBD1; CDR3 protein: CASSAAGTGRREQYF; CDR3 DNA: TGTGCCAGCAGCGCGGCCGGGACAGGGCGGCGCGAGCAGTACTTC
J gene: TRBJ2-4; V gene: TRBV28; clone size: .; D gene: .; CDR3 protein: CASSPAGGVDIQYF; CDR3 DNA: TGTGCCAGCAGTCCCGCGGGTGGCGTGGACATTCAGTACTTC
J gene: TRBJ2-1; V gene: TRBV13; clone size: once; D gene: .; CDR3 protein: CASSGLAYNEQFF; CDR3 DNA: TGTGCCAGCTCGGGTCTAGCGTACAATGAGCAGTTCTTC
J gene: TRBJ2-7; V gene: TRBV2; clone size: few; D gene: .; CDR3 protein: CASNPPGENYEQYF; CDR3 DNA: TGTGCCAGCAACCCTCCGGGGGAAAACTACGAGCAGTACTTC
J gene: TRBJ2-1; V gene: TRBV27; clone size: .; D gene: .; CDR3 protein: CASSLNSLSRKQFF; CDR3 DNA: TGTGCCAGCAGTTTAAACAGCCTATCACGAAAGCAGTTCTTC
J gene: TRBJ2-1; V gene: TRBV27; clone size: .; D gene: .; CDR3 protein: CASSNLGGEQFF; CDR3 DNA: TGTGCCAGCAGTAACTTAGGGGGTGAGCAGTTCTTC
J gene: TRBJ2-3; V gene: TRBV7-3; clone size: .; D gene: TRBD1; CDR3 protein: CASGPRQGTTDTQYF; CDR3 DNA: TGTGCCAGCGGTCCCAGACAGGGGACCACAGATACGCAGTATTTT
J gene: TRBJ2-5; V gene: TRBV5-1; clone size: .; D gene: TRBD1; CDR3 protein: CASSLTGAQETQYF; CDR3 DNA: TGCGCCAGCAGCTTAACAGGGGCGCAAGAGACCCAGTACTTC
J gene: TRBJ2-7; V gene: TRBV7-9; clone size: few; D gene: TRBD2; CDR3 protein: CASSWAGVIYEQYF; CDR3 DNA: TGTGCCAGCAGCTGGGCGGGGGTAATCTACGAGCAGTACTTC
J gene: TRBJ1-4; V gene: TRBV4-3; clone size: .; D gene: .; CDR3 protein: CASSQDQGRNEKLFF; CDR3 DNA: TGCGCCAGCAGCCAAGATCAGGGCCGAAATGAAAAACTGTTTTTT
J gene: TRBJ1-1; V gene: TRBV19; clone size: .; D gene: .; CDR3 protein: CASSRLGGNTEAFF; CDR3 DNA: TGTGCCAGTAGTAGGTTGGGGGGAAACACTGAAGCTTTCTTT
J gene: TRBJ1-2; V gene: TRBV11-2; clone size: few; D gene: TRBD1; CDR3 protein: CASSLVTGPDYGYTF; CDR3 DNA: TGTGCCAGCAGCTTAGTGACAGGGCCCGACTATGGCTACACCTTC
J gene: TRBJ2-6; V gene: TRBV7-9; clone size: few; D gene: .; CDR3 protein: CASSLSPGAGANVLTF; CDR3 DNA: TGTGCCAGCAGCTTAAGTCCAGGGGCTGGGGCCAACGTCCTGACTTTC
J gene: TRBJ2-6; V gene: TRBV7-9; clone size: .; D gene: TRBD1; CDR3 protein: CASSLARDRESGANVLTF; CDR3 DNA: TGTGCCAGCAGCTTAGCTAGGGACAGGGAATCTGGGGCCAACGTCCTGACTTTC
J gene: TRBJ2-7; V gene: TRBV5-1; clone size: .; D gene: .; CDR3 protein: CASSLNTGSYEQYF; CDR3 DNA: TGCGCCAGCAGCTTGAACACAGGCTCCTACGAGCAGTACTTC
J gene: TRBJ2-1; V gene: TRBV11-2; clone size: few; D gene: .; CDR3 protein: CASSLLTSYNEQFF; CDR3 DNA: TGTGCCAGCAGCTTACTGACTAGCTACAATGAGCAGTTCTTC
J gene: TRBJ1-3; V gene: TRBV30; clone size: .; D gene: TRBD1; CDR3 protein: CAWIKGAAGNTIYF; CDR3 DNA: TGTGCCTGGATCAAGGGGGCGGCTGGAAACACCATATATTTT
J gene: TRBJ2-7; V gene: TRBV29-1; clone size: .; D gene: TRBD1; CDR3 protein: CSVSRTGGGHEQYF; CDR3 DNA: TGCAGCGTTAGTAGGACAGGGGGCGGTCACGAGCAGTACTTC